These 18 T cell receptor beta chains share one sample of origin, sequenced in a study of T cell responses to AZD1222 COVID-19 vaccine. The data were produced by immunoSEQ multiplex PCR, yet TCRdb's version contains in-frame clones alone and is incomplete. The repertoire holds about 99,000 clones, with approximately 90% as singletons. The sample consisted of peripheral blood, taken 28 days after the second AZD1222 dose. Receptors were obtained from an adult who received the AZD1222 COVID-19 vaccine.

A single count supports this clone. This chain links TRBV5-8 with TRBJ2-5; 7 bases are a match to TRBD1. CDR3 length equals 14 residues. CDR1 and CDR2 from the germline V gene are SGHTS and YDEGEE. The V and J ends lost 4 bases and 10 bases, in that order; junction bases with no gene match: 13. Here the CDR3 DNA reads TGTGCCAGCAGCCCATATACAGGGGCGCGTATCCAGTACTTC. This translates into CASSPYTGARIQYF.

The J gene is TRBJ2-7, the V gene TRBV7-8; 11 bases are shared with TRBD2. The CDR3 is 18 residues long. Germline CDR1 reads SGHVS; CDR2 reads FQNEAQ. The V segment lost 5 bases and the J segment 1 base; nucleotides outside the gene matches: 13. CDR3 bases: TGTGCCAGCAGCGTAGAGGCTTCTAGCGGGAGGCCGTCCTACGAGCAGTACTTC. It encodes CASSVEASSGRPSYEQYF.

This chain connects TRBV3-1 (or the pseudogene TRBV3-2) to TRBJ1-5, with D perhaps matching TRBD1 (6 bases). CDR1 and CDR2 from the germline V gene are LGHDT and YNNKEL (reference sequence). The CDR3 runs to 16 residues. The V and J ends lost 1 base and 3 bases respectively, with 13 bases between them. For the CDR3, the DNA is TGTGCCAGCAGCCAAGGACAGGCCGAACTCAATCAGCCCCAGCATTTT. Its protein product is CASSQGQAELNQPQHF.

V gene TRBV20-1 combines with J gene TRBJ1-6, with a tentative D call TRBD1 (5 bases). Germline assignment: CDR1 DFQATT and CDR2 SNEGSKA (reference sequence). V lost 3 bases and J lost 6, with 15 bases in between. The CDR3 loop spans 15 amino acids. CDR3 region: CSASPLGQGNSPLHF. Written as DNA, the CDR3 is TGCAGTGCTAGTCCCTTGGGGCAGGGTAATTCACCCCTCCACTTT.

The chain joins TRBV7-9 to TRBJ1-5; TRBD1 aligns across 8 bases. Looked up from germline, CDR1 is SEHNR and CDR2 is FQNEAQ (reference sequence). The CDR3 loop spans 13 amino acids. V shed 7 bases, J shed 5 bases, and the junction held 4 bases outside the gene matches. This chain's CDR3 is CASTGTGDQPQHF. CDR3 nucleotide sequence: TGTGCCAGCACAGGGACAGGCGATCAGCCCCAGCATTTT.

The V call is TRBV2, the J call TRBJ2-7; D may be TRBD1 or TRBD2 (5 bases each). V dropped 4 bases and J dropped 3 bases, with 13 bases sitting between them. The germline CDR1 and CDR2 sequences are SNHLY and FYNNEI. The CDR3 covers 14 residues. The CDR3 coding sequence is TGTGCCAGCAGTGGGACACTAGGGAACTACGAGCAGTACTTC. Translation gives CASSGTLGNYEQYF.

The chain links TRBV16 to TRBJ2-1, with TRBD2 matching 11 bases. J lost 2 bases, V lost 3 bases, and 6 bases had no gene match. Per germline, CDR1 KGHSY and CDR2 FQNENV. The CDR3 runs 17 residues. The CDR3 loop reads CASSQSSGRGAYNEQFF. CDR3 bases: TGTGCCAGCAGCCAGAGTAGCGGGAGGGGTGCCTACAATGAGCAGTTCTTC.

This clone occurred a few times. This CDR3 is CASSLGDRDYEQYF. CDR3 coding DNA: TGCGCCAGCAGCTTGGGGGACAGGGACTACGAGCAGTACTTC. The V and J genes are TRBV5-1 and TRBJ2-7; 9 bases match TRBD1. Germline CDR1 reads SGHRS; CDR2 reads YFSETQ. The CDR3 sequence is 14 residues long. Losses at the gene ends were 0 bases for V and 3 bases for J; bases not matched to a gene: 1.

J is TRBJ2-3 and V is TRBV29-1; 7 nucleotides align to TRBD2. The germline V gene encodes CDR1 SQVTM and CDR2 ANQGSEA. Germline trimming cut 7 bases from V and 8 bases from J; bases unmatched to any gene: 12. The CDR3 contains 13 residues. CDR3 region: CSASAGEWGTQYF. The CDR3 coding sequence is TGCAGCGCCTCTGCGGGGGAGTGGGGTACGCAGTATTTT.

The chain carries TRBV18 and TRBJ2-2, with 9 bases lining up with TRBD1. The germline V gene has CDR1 KGHSH and CDR2 LQKENI. This CDR3 is 16 amino acids long. V shed 2 bases, J shed 6 bases, and the junction held 7 bases outside the gene matches. The CDR3 loop reads CASSPDDRGTPGELFF. The CDR3 DNA sequence: TGTGCCAGCTCACCAGACGACAGGGGGACTCCCGGGGAGCTGTTTTTT.

The V gene is TRBV19, the J gene TRBJ1-5, with D tentatively TRBD1 (6 bases). Germline V CDR1 and CDR2: LNHDA, SQIVND (reference sequence). The V end was cut by 5 bases, the J end by 7 bases, with 12 bases between. This CDR3 comprises 13 residues. The CDR3 is CASSLGAEQPQHF. The CDR3 bases are TGTGCCAGTAGTTTGGGGGCGGAACAGCCCCAGCATTTT.

Here the CDR3 DNA reads TGTGCCAGCAGCCTCCCCCCCTCTAGCGGGAGGGCCGGAAACGAGCAGTACTTC. Amino acid sequence: CASSLPPSSGRAGNEQYF. V is TRBV6-2 or TRBV6-3 and J is TRBJ2-7; the match to TRBD2 covers 12 bases. J lost 5 bases, V lost 6 bases, and 17 bases had no gene match. The CDR3 contains 18 residues. In germline, CDR1 is MNHEY, CDR2 SVGEGT.

The chain links TRBV7-8 to TRBJ2-7; TRBD2 matches 10 bases. The CDR3 is 14 residues long. V dropped 5 bases and J dropped 4; count of bases not matched to a gene: 5. CDR1 is SGHVS and CDR2 is FQNEAQ in the germline V gene. As DNA, the CDR3 is TGTGCCAGCAGCCCTAGCGGGAGAATATACGAGCAGTACTTC. Its translation: CASSPSGRIYEQYF.

The chain uses TRBV28 and TRBJ2-5; D remains ambiguous. CDR1 and CDR2 from the germline V gene are MDHEN and SYDVKM. The CDR3 covers 14 residues. V was pared by 2 bases and J by 10 bases, with 17 bases between. CDR3 loop: CASSLNLGYGDQYF. As DNA, the CDR3 is TGTGCCAGCAGTTTAAATCTTGGCTATGGAGACCAGTACTTC.

The chain combines TRBV25-1 with TRBJ1-3; 9 nucleotides align to TRBD1. This CDR3 is built from 17 residues. Germline CDR1 reads MGHDK; CDR2 reads SYGVNS. J gave up 4 bases and V 4 bases, and 11 bases lay outside the gene matches. The chain's CDR3 is CASSARQGDRSGNTIYF. DNA of the CDR3: TGTGCCAGCAGTGCTAGACAGGGGGATAGATCGGGAAACACCATATATTTT.

The gene calls are TRBV19 and TRBJ2-1; 7 nucleotides align to TRBD1. In germline, CDR1 is LNHDA, CDR2 SQIVND (reference sequence). With V trimmed by 4 bases and J by 4 bases, 10 bases remained unmatched. The CDR3 sequence is 16 residues long. CDR3 amino acids: CASSSPTRTGYNEQFF. The CDR3, as DNA: TGTGCCAGTAGTAGCCCCACTCGGACAGGTTACAATGAGCAGTTCTTC.

V and J are TRBV25-1 and TRBJ2-3, with unresolved D. This CDR3 contains 15 residues. Per the germline V gene, CDR1 is MGHDK and CDR2 is SYGVNS. With 1 base removed from V and 0 bases from J, the gap between germline ends came to 8 bases. The CDR3 region is CASSESTDSTDTQYF. The CDR3 bases are TGTGCCAGCAGTGAATCTACAGATAGCACAGATACGCAGTATTTT.

The chain links TRBV29-1 to TRBJ1-4, with D possibly matching TRBD1 (5 bases). Germline V lookup: CDR1 SQVTM, CDR2 ANQGSEA. Trimming took 6 bases from V and 6 from J, leaving 14 bases between them. This CDR3 contains 13 residues. CDR3 nucleotides: TGCAGCGTGAGACAGTCACAGTATGAAAAACTGTTTTTT. Its protein is CSVRQSQYEKLFF.